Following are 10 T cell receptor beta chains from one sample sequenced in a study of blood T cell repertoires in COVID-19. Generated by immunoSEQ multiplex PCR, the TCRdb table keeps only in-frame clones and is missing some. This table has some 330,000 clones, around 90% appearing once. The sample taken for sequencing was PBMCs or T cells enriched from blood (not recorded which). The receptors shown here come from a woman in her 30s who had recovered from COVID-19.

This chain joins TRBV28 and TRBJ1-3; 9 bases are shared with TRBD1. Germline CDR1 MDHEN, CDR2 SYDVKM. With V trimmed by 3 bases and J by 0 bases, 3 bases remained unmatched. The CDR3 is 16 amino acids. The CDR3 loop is CASSFTGGFSGNTIYF. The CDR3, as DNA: TGTGCCAGCAGTTTCACAGGGGGCTTCTCTGGAAACACCATATATTTT.

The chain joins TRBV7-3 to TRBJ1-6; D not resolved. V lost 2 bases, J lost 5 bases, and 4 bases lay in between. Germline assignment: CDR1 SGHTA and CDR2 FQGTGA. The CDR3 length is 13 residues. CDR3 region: CASSLQNNSPLHF. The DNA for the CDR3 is TGTGCCAGCAGCTTACAGAATAATTCACCCCTCCACTTT.

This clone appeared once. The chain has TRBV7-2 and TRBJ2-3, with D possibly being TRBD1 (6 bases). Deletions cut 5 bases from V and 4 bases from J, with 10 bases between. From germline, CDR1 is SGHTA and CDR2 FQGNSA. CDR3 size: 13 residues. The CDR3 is CASSTRGADTQYF. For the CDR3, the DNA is TGTGCCAGCAGCACCAGGGGCGCAGATACGCAGTATTTT.

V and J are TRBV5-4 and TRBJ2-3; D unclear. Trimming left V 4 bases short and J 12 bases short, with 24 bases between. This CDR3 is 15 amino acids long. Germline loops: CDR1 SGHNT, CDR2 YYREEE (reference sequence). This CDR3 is CASSPDRQASTRQYF. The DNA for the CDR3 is TGTGCCAGCAGCCCCGACCGCCAAGCTAGTACCCGCCAGTATTTT.

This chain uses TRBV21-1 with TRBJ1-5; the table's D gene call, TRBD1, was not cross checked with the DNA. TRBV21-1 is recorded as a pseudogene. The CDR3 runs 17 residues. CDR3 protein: CASSKVSGTGGVQPQHF. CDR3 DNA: TGTGCCAGCAGCAAAGTCTCGGGGACAGGGGGCGTTCAGCCCCAGCATTTT.

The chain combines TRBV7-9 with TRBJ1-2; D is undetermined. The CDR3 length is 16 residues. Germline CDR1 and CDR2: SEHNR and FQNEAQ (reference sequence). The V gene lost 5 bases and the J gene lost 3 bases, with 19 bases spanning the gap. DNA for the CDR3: TGTGCCAGCAGCCCCTTGCCGATGGGTCAGGACTATGGCTACACCTTC. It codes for CASSPLPMGQDYGYTF.

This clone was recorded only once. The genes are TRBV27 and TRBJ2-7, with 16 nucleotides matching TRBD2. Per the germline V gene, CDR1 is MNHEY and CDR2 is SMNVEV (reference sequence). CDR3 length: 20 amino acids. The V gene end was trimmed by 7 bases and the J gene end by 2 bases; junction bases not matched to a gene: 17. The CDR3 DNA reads TGTGCCAGCACGACATCGGGACTAGCGGGAGGGCCAAGGGGCCCCTACGAGCAGTACTTC. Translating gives CASTTSGLAGGPRGPYEQYF.

The CDR3 spells CASSIQDRSTDTQYF. The CDR3 DNA reads TGTGCCAGCAGCATCCAAGACAGGTCCACAGATACGCAGTATTTT. The rearrangement uses TRBV11-2 and TRBJ2-3, with D possibly TRBD1 on 6 matching bases. CDR1 is SGHAT, CDR2 FQNNGV, per germline. The CDR3 has 15 amino acids. V lost 5 bases and J lost 2, with 14 bases in between.

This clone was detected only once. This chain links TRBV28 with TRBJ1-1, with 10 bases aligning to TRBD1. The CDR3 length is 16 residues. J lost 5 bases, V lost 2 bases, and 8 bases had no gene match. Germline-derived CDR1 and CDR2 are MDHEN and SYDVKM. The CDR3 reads CASSLRRDRGGTEAFF. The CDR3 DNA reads TGTGCCAGCAGTTTACGAAGGGACAGGGGTGGGACTGAAGCTTTCTTT.

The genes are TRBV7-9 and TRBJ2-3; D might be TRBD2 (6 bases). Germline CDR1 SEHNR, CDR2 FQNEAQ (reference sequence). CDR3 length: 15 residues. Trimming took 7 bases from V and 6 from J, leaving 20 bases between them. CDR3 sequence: CASTETLAERDTQYF. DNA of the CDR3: TGTGCCAGCACCGAAACCTTAGCGGAACGGGATACGCAGTATTTT.